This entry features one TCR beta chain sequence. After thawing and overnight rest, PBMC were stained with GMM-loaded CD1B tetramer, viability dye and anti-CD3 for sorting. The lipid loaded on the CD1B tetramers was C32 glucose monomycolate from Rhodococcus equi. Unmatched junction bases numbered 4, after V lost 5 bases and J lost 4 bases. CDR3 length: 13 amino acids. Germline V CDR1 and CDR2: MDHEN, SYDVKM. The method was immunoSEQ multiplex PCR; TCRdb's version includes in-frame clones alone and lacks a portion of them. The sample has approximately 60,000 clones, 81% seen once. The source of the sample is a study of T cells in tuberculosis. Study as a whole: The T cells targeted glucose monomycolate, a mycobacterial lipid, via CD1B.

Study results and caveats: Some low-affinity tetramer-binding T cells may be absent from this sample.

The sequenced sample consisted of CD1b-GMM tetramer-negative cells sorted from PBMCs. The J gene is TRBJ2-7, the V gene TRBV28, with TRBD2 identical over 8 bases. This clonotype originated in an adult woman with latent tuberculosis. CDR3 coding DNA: TGTGCCAGCAGTGGGGGCGGGAGGTACGAGCAGTACTTC. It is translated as CASSGGGRYEQYF. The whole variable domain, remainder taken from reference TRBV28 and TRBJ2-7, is DVKVTQSSRYLVKRTGEKVFLECVQDMDHENMFWYRQDPGLGLRLIYFSYDVKMKEKGDIPEGYSVSREKKERFSLILESASTNQTSMYLCASSGGGRYEQYFGPGTRLTVT.